The 30 T cell receptor beta chains in this list originate from one sample, sequenced in a study of blood T cell repertoires in COVID-19. TCRdb keeps only in-frame clones here, not all; method: immunoSEQ multiplex PCR. In the table there are some 100,000 clones, roughly 81% of which are singletons. The sequenced sample consisted of peripheral blood. The receptors stem from a human donor in a cohort sampled during active COVID-19.

The chain joins TRBV7-2 to TRBJ2-7; 8 nucleotides agree with TRBD2. The CDR3 covers 15 residues. Germline V gene data show CDR1 as SGHTA and CDR2 as FQGNSA. The J segment lost 3 bases and the V segment lost 5 bases, leaving 9 bases of the junction unmatched. Here the CDR3 DNA reads TGTGCCAGCAGCACACTACCGGGACTAGTCTACGAGCAGTACTTC. It specifies CASSTLPGLVYEQYF.

V is TRBV7-2 and J is TRBJ1-6; tentative D call: TRBD1 (5 bases). Germline V gene sequence: CDR1 SGHTA, CDR2 FQGNSA. This CDR3 is built from 18 residues. Trimming pared 5 bases from V and 10 bases from J, leaving 27 bases between. CDR3 protein: CASSPRTGGGRGGSPLHF. Here the CDR3 DNA reads TGTGCCAGCAGCCCGAGGACGGGCGGGGGTAGGGGAGGCTCACCCCTCCACTTT.

The CDR3 DNA reads TGTGCCAGCAGCCCGGGGGGACTAGCGGAGACCTACGAGCAGTACTTC. Encoded protein: CASSPGGLAETYEQYF. The chain has TRBV5-4 and TRBJ2-7, with 11 bases that match TRBD2. Germline trimming cut 4 bases from V and 2 bases from J; bases unmatched to any gene: 8. Germline-derived CDR1 and CDR2 are SGHNT and YYREEE (reference sequence). The CDR3 consists of 16 residues.

V gene TRBV6-2 or TRBV6-3 combines with J gene TRBJ1-5, with D perhaps TRBD1 (5 bases). The V gene's germline CDR1 is MNHEY and CDR2 SVGEGT. The CDR3 runs 15 residues. The V and J ends lost 5 bases and 1 base respectively, with 12 bases between them. Written as DNA, the CDR3 is TGTGCCAGCAGTCGCGCCGGGGGGAGCAATCAGCCCCAGCATTTT. Amino acid sequence: CASSRAGGSNQPQHF.

The chain joins TRBV10-3 to TRBJ2-7, with 10 bases matching TRBD2. Germline loops: CDR1 ENHRY, CDR2 SYGVKD. After removal of 10 bases from V and 6 bases from J, the junction contained 12 bases not matched to a gene. This CDR3 region has 14 residues. The CDR3 spells CATGQTSGFVEQYF. The CDR3 DNA reads TGTGCCACCGGACAGACTAGCGGGTTTGTCGAGCAGTACTTC.

The V gene is TRBV5-1, the J gene TRBJ1-6; a weak D match, TRBD1 (5 bases). This CDR3 spans 15 amino acids. Trimming removed 0 bases at V and 7 bases at J, with 11 bases between. Germline V CDR1 and CDR2: SGHRS, YFSETQ. CDR3 DNA sequence: TGCGCCAGCAGCTTGGCCAGGGTGGGGAATTCACCCCTCCACTTT. It codes for CASSLARVGNSPLHF.

In DNA, the CDR3 is TGTGCCAGCAGTTACTCTAGCTCGCCGTCCTACGAGCAGTACTTC. This codes for CASSYSSSPSYEQYF. The chain employs TRBV6-6 and TRBJ2-7, with unresolved D. Trimming left V 0 bases short and J 1 base short, with 10 bases between. The CDR3 is 15 residues long. The germline CDR1 and CDR2 sequences are MNHNY and SVGAGI (reference sequence).

This rearrangement joins TRBV11-3 to TRBJ2-7, with D tentatively TRBD1 (5 bases). CDR1 SGHNT and CDR2 YENEEA come from the germline V gene. V shed 1 base and J shed 0 bases, with 10 bases lying between them. The CDR3 loop spans 15 amino acids. The DNA of the CDR3 is TGTGCCAGCAGCTTAGGTGGGGCGTTCTCCTACGAGCAGTACTTC. Amino acids: CASSLGGAFSYEQYF.

V gene TRBV5-5 combines with J gene TRBJ1-4; D remains unclear. Germline lookup yields CDR1 SGHKS and CDR2 YYEKEE (reference sequence). CDR3 length: 14 amino acids. Between the trimmed V and J ends, which lost 5 bases and 0 bases, there was a span of 8 bases. The CDR3 loop is CASSQDATNEKLFF. CDR3 coding DNA: TGTGCCAGCAGTCAGGATGCAACTAATGAAAAACTGTTTTTT.

V usage is TRBV7-8 and J usage is TRBJ1-1; TRBD1 is a possible D gene (5 bases). This CDR3 contains 13 residues. CDR1 and CDR2 from the germline V gene are SGHVS and FQNEAQ. The V and J ends lost 0 bases and 8 bases respectively, with 10 bases between them. CDR3 protein: CASSLAIQGEAFF. The CDR3 coding sequence is TGTGCCAGCAGCTTAGCGATCCAGGGAGAAGCTTTCTTT.

The chain uses TRBV5-1 and TRBJ1-4; D might be TRBD1 (5 bases). CDR3 length: 15 amino acids. Germline CDR1 reads SGHRS; CDR2 reads YFSETQ. Trimming shortened V by 0 bases and J by 6 bases, and 12 bases separated the two germline ends. The CDR3 sequence is CASSLGGQSHEKLFF. CDR3 nucleotide sequence: TGCGCCAGCAGCTTGGGGGGCCAGAGCCATGAAAAACTGTTTTTT.

The J gene is TRBJ1-1, the V gene TRBV25-1; a possible D gene is TRBD1 (5 bases). The V end was cut by 4 bases, the J end by 11 bases, with 11 bases between. Germline V CDR1 and CDR2: MGHDK, SYGVNS. The CDR3 runs to 11 residues. Here the CDR3 DNA reads TGTGCCAGCAGTGGGGGGGGGTTTGCTTTCTTT. As protein: CASSGGGFAFF.

CDR3 region: CASGSRHPNQPQHF. CDR3 DNA: TGTGCCAGCGGTTCCCGACACCCAAATCAGCCCCAGCATTTT. V is TRBV28 and J is TRBJ1-5; the D is unclear. The CDR3 runs to 14 residues. Between the trimmed V and J ends, which lost 8 bases and 4 bases, there was a span of 15 bases. The germline gives CDR1 MDHEN, CDR2 SYDVKM.

V usage is TRBV7-2 and J usage is TRBJ2-7; 10 bases fit TRBD1. The V gene end was trimmed by 0 bases and the J gene end by 0 bases; junction bases not matched to a gene: 2. The CDR3 extends over 16 amino acids. The germline V gene has CDR1 SGHTA and CDR2 FQGNSA. CDR3 coding DNA: TGTGCCAGCAGCTTAGCGACAGGGGGCGCCTCCTACGAGCAGTACTTC. This encodes CASSLATGGASYEQYF.

The CDR3 DNA reads TGCGCCAGCAGCCAAGCCCAGGTTCGTAATCAGCCCCAGCATTTT. Residues: CASSQAQVRNQPQHF. This chain uses TRBV4-1 with TRBJ1-5, with no clear D. Germline loops: CDR1 MGHRA, CDR2 YSYEKL. V lost 1 base, J lost 4 bases, and 11 bases lay in between. The CDR3 is 15 amino acids.

The chain employs TRBV6-4 and TRBJ2-7, with D possibly matching TRBD1 (6 bases). Germline assignment: CDR1 MRHNA and CDR2 SNTAGT. The V gene lost 4 bases and the J gene lost 7 bases, with 11 bases spanning the gap. CDR3 length equals 12 residues. CDR3 loop: CASSVAGAEQYF. The CDR3 DNA is TGTGCCAGCAGTGTGGCAGGGGCTGAGCAGTACTTC.

This chain connects TRBV4-3 to TRBJ2-7; D remains unclear. The germline V gene encodes CDR1 LGHNA and CDR2 YSLEER. The CDR3 totals 15 residues. Trimming removed 0 bases from V and 4 bases from J, with 13 bases in between. CDR3 residues: CASSQDYGPWYEQYF. For the CDR3, the DNA is TGCGCCAGCAGCCAAGATTACGGTCCCTGGTACGAGCAGTACTTC.

This sequence joins TRBV5-1 and TRBJ2-5; D gene unclear. The germline V and J ends were trimmed by 4 bases and 2 bases, with 18 bases remaining between them. Per germline, CDR1 SGHRS and CDR2 YFSETQ. This CDR3 is 16 amino acids long. CDR3 bases: TGCGCCAGCAGCCCAGATCAAGACATAATTCAAGAGACCCAGTACTTC. It encodes CASSPDQDIIQETQYF.

This chain connects TRBV18 to TRBJ1-2; perhaps TRBD1 as D (5 bases). CDR3 length: 15 residues. Trimming removed 6 bases at V and 3 bases at J, with 17 bases between. Germline CDR1 reads KGHSH; CDR2 reads LQKENI. The CDR3 DNA reads TGTGCCAGCTCGACCGAGGCAGGGCGGTACTATGGCTACACCTTC. This encodes CASSTEAGRYYGYTF.

The chain links TRBV3-1 (or the pseudogene TRBV3-2) to TRBJ2-7; the match to TRBD1 covers 7 bases. Trimming removed 1 base from V and 2 bases from J; junction bases left unmatched: 14. Germline values: CDR1 LGHDT, CDR2 YNNKEL (reference sequence). This CDR3 is 18 amino acids long. CDR3 amino acids: CASSQGLSTGAPPYEQYF. CDR3 DNA: TGTGCCAGCAGCCAAGGCCTAAGCACAGGGGCCCCCCCCTACGAGCAGTACTTC.

The V call is TRBV9, the J call TRBJ2-3; 7 bases match TRBD2. V shed 3 bases and J 0 bases; nucleotides not matched to a gene: 1. This CDR3 has 14 amino acids. Per germline, CDR1 SGDLS and CDR2 YYNGEE. CDR3: CASSASGSTDTQYF. CDR3 coding DNA: TGTGCCAGCAGCGCTAGCGGAAGCACAGATACGCAGTATTTT.

This clone was found a few times. The chain carries TRBV4-3 and TRBJ1-1, with 7 bases matching TRBD1. The CDR3 is made up of 17 amino acids. CDR1 and CDR2 from the germline V gene are LGHNA and YSLEER. V shed 0 bases, J shed 2 bases, and the junction held 9 bases outside the gene matches. For the CDR3, the DNA is TGCGCCAGCAGCCAAGATCTGGGGACAGACCCTAACACTGAAGCTTTCTTT. Its translation: CASSQDLGTDPNTEAFF.

The table lists this clone with a count of one. This chain links TRBV28 with TRBJ1-5; weak D call: TRBD1 (6 bases). Germline loops: CDR1 MDHEN, CDR2 SYDVKM. The CDR3 contains 14 residues. V was pared by 6 bases and J by 2 bases, with 11 bases between. CDR3 amino acids: CASRTGPGNQPQHF. The DNA for the CDR3 is TGTGCCAGCAGAACAGGGCCCGGCAATCAGCCCCAGCATTTT.

This CDR3 reads CASSLDQTGHYGYTF. CDR3 sequence (DNA): TGTGCCAGCAGCTTAGACCAGACAGGGCACTATGGCTACACCTTC. V usage is TRBV7-6 and J usage is TRBJ1-2, with 7 positions matching TRBD1. The CDR3 is 15 residues long. CDR1 and CDR2 (germline): SGHVS, FNYEAQ. Unmatched junction bases numbered 5, after V lost 1 base and J lost 3 bases.

The rearrangement uses TRBV30 and TRBJ2-3, with 7 nucleotides matching TRBD2. V shed 3 bases and J 3 bases; nucleotides not matched to a gene: 0. Germline V lookup: CDR1 GTSNPN, CDR2 SVGIG (reference sequence). CDR3 length: 12 residues. The DNA of the CDR3 is TGTGCCTGGAGACTAGCGACAGATACGCAGTATTTT. Encoded protein: CAWRLATDTQYF.

The chain combines TRBV3-1 (or the pseudogene TRBV3-2) with TRBJ2-7; TRBD2 matches at 9 bases. The germline V gene has CDR1 LGHDT and CDR2 YNNKEL (reference sequence). This CDR3 is built from 14 residues. V trimming: 4 bases; J trimming: 6 bases; junction bases outside the gene matches: 7. The CDR3, as DNA: TGTGCCAGCAGCCCATCAGGACTAGCGTTCGAGCAGTACTTC. Its protein is CASSPSGLAFEQYF.

The V gene is TRBV7-9, the J gene TRBJ2-3; possibly TRBD1 for D (5 bases). V dropped 3 bases and J dropped 0 bases, with 7 bases sitting between them. Germline assignment: CDR1 SEHNR and CDR2 FQNEAQ (reference sequence). The CDR3 is 14 amino acids. The CDR3 spells CASSLAGSTDTQYF. DNA of the CDR3: TGTGCCAGCAGCTTGGCAGGGAGCACAGATACGCAGTATTTT.

The rearrangement joins TRBV6-4 to TRBJ1-6; D is ambiguous. V lost 8 bases to trimming and J lost 7 bases, with 21 bases between them. Germline V gene lookup returns CDR1 MRHNA and CDR2 SNTAGT. The CDR3 has 16 amino acids. The CDR3: CASAVGQVGRNSPLHF. The CDR3 nucleotides read TGTGCCAGCGCCGTGGGCCAAGTTGGTCGGAATTCACCCCTCCACTTT.

The chain carries TRBV19 and TRBJ1-1, with 12 bases that match TRBD1. J gave up 5 bases and V 1 base, and 8 bases lay outside the gene matches. From germline, CDR1 is LNHDA and CDR2 SQIVND (reference sequence). The CDR3 has 17 amino acids. Here the CDR3 reads CASSIAPGQGARTEAFF. CDR3 sequence (DNA): TGTGCCAGTAGTATAGCCCCGGGACAGGGGGCTCGGACTGAAGCTTTCTTT.

The chain joins TRBV27 to TRBJ1-1; D ambiguous. Trimming took 6 bases from V and 1 from J, leaving 18 bases between them. The germline CDR1 and CDR2 sequences are MNHEY and SMNVEV (reference sequence). CDR3 length: 16 residues. CDR3 coding DNA: TGTGCCAGCAGCCCGAACCATTTAGAGGCGAACACTGAAGCTTTCTTT. It is translated as CASSPNHLEANTEAFF.